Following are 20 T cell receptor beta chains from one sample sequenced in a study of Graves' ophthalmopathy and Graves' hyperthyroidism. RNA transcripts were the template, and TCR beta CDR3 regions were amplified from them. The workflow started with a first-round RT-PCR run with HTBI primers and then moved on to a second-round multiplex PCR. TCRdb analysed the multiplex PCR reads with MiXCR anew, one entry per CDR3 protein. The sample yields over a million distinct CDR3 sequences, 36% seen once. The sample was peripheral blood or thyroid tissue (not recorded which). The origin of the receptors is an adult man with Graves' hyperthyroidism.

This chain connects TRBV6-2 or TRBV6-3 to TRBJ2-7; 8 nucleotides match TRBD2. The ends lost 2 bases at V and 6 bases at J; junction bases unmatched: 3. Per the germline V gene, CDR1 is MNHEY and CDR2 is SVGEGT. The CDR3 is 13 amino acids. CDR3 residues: CASSYREGREQYF. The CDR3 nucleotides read TGTGCCAGCAGTTACCGGGAGGGCCGCGAGCAGTACTTC.

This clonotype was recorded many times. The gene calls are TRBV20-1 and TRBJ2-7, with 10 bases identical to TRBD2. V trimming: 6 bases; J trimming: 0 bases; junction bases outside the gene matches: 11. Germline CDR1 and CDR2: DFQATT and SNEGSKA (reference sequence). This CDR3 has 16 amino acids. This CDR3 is CSALRPLAGVSYEQYF. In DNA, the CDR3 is TGCAGTGCCCTAAGGCCTCTAGCGGGGGTCTCCTACGAGCAGTACTTC.

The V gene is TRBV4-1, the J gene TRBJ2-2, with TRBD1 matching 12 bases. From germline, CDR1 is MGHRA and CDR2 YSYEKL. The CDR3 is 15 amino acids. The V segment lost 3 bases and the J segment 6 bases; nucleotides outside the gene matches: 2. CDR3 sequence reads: CASSQGQGAAGELFF. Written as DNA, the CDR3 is TGCGCCAGCAGCCAGGGACAGGGGGCTGCCGGGGAGCTGTTTTTT.

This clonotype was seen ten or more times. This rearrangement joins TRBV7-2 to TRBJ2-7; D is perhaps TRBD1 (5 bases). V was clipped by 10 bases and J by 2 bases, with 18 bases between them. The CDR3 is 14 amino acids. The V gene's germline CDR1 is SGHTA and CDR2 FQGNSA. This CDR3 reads CATSLRTKTYEQYF. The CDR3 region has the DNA TGTGCCACCTCACTCCGGACAAAAACCTACGAGCAGTACTTC.

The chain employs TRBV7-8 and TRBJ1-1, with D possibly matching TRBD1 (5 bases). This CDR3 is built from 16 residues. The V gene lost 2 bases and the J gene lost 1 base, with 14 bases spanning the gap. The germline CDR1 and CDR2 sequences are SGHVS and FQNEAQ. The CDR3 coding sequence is TGTGCCAGCAGCTTATCCCTGGGGCAGCAGAACACTGAAGCTTTCTTT. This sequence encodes CASSLSLGQQNTEAFF.

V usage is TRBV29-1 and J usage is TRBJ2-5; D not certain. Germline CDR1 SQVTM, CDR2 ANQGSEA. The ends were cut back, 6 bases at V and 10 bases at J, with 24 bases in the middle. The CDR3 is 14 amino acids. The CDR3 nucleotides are TGCAGCGTCAATAGGGAAGGGCTCGGATCGGGCCAGTACTTC. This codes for CSVNREGLGSGQYF.

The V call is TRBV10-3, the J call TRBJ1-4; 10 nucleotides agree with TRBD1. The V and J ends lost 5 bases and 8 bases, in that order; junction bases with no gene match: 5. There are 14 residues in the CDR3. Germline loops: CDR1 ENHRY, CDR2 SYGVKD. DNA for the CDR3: TGTGCCATCAGTCCCGGGACAGGGGTCGAAAAACTGTTTTTT. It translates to CAISPGTGVEKLFF.

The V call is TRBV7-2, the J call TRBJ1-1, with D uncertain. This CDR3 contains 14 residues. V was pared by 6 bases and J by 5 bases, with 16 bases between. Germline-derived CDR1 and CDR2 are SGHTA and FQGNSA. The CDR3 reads CASSPGRPVTEAFF. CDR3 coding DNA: TGTGCCAGCAGTCCTGGACGACCCGTGACTGAAGCTTTCTTT.

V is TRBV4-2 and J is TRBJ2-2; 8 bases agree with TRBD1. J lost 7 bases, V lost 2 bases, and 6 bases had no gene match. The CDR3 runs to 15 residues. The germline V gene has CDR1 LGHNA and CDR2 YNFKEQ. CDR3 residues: CASSQPTGVDGELFF. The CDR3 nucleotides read TGTGCCAGCAGCCAACCGACAGGGGTTGACGGGGAGCTGTTTTTT.

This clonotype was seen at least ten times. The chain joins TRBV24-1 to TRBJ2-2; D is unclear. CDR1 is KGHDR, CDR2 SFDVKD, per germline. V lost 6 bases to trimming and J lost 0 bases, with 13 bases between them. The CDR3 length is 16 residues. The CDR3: CATSSTQIANTGELFF. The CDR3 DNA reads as TGTGCCACCAGTTCGACACAAATCGCGAACACCGGGGAGCTGTTTTTT.

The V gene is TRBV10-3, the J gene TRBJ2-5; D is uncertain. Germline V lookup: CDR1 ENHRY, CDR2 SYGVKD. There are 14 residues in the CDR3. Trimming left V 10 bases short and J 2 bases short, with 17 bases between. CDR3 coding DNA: TGTGCCAGCTCAGCGAACGAAATTCAAGAGACCCAGTACTTC. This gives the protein CASSANEIQETQYF.

The CDR3 is CASRQSAAGDQETQYF. The CDR3 DNA is TGTGCCAGCAGGCAATCAGCGGCGGGGGATCAAGAGACCCAGTACTTC. The chain recombines TRBV10-3 with TRBJ2-5, with 7 positions matching TRBD2. With V trimmed by 10 bases and J by 2 bases, 16 bases remained unmatched. CDR1 and CDR2 (germline): ENHRY, SYGVKD. This CDR3 has 16 amino acids.

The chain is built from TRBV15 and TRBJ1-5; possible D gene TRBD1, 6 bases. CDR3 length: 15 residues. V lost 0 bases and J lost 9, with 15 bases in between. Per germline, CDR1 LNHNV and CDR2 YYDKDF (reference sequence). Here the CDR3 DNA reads TGTGCCACCAGCAGAGATTTACAGGGCGGAGGGCCCCAGCATTTT. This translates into CATSRDLQGGGPQHF.

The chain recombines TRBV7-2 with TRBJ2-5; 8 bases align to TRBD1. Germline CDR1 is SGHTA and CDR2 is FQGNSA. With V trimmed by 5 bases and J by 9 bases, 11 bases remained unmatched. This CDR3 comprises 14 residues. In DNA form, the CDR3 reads TGTGCCAGCAGCCAAAGGACAGGGCTAGGGGCCCAGTACTTC. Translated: CASSQRTGLGAQYF.

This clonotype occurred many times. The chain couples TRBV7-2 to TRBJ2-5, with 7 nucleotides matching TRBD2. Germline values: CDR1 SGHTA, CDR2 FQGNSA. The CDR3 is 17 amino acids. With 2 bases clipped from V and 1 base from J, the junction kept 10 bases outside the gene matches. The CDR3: CASSLKIRRGSQETQYF. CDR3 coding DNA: TGTGCCAGCAGCTTAAAAATAAGGCGGGGGAGCCAAGAGACCCAGTACTTC. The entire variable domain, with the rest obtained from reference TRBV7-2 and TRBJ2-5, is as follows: GAGVSQSPSNKVTEKGKDVELRCDPISGHTALYWYRQSLGQGLEFLIYFQGNSAPDKSGLPSDRFSAERTGGSVSTLTIQRTQQEDSAVYLCASSLKIRRGSQETQYFGPGTRLLVL.

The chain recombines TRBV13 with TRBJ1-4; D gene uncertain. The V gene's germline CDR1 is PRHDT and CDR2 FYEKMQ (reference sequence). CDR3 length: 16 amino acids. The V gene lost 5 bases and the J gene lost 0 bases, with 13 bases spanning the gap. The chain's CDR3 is CASSASWGATNEKLFF. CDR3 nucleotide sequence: TGTGCCAGCAGCGCAAGCTGGGGAGCAACTAATGAAAAACTGTTTTTT. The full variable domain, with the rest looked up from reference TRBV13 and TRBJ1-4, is AAGVIQSPRHLIKEKRETATLKCYPIPRHDTVYWYQQGPGQDPQFLISFYEKMQSDKGSIPDRFSAQQFSDYHSELNMSSLELGDSALYFCASSASWGATNEKLFFGSGTQLSVL.

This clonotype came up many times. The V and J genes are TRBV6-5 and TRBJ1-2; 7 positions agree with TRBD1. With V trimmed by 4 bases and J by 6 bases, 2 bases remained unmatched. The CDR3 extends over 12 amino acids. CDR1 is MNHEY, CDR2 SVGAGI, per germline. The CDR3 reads CASSSGTDGYTF. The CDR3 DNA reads TGTGCCAGCAGTTCCGGGACAGATGGCTACACCTTC.

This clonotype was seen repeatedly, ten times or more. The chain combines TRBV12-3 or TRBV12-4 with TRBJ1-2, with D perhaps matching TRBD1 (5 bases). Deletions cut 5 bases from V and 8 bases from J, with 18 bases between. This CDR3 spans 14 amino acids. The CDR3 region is CASSPGLGARGYTF. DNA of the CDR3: TGTGCCAGCAGTCCCGGCCTCGGGGCACGAGGCTACACCTTC.

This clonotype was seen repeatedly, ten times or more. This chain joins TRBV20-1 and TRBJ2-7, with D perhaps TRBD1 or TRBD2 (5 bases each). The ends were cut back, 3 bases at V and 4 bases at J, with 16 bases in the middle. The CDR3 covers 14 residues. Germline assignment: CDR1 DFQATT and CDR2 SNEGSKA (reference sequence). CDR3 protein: CSASRRDHSYEQYF. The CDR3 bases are TGCAGTGCTAGCCGCCGGGACCACTCATACGAGCAGTACTTC.

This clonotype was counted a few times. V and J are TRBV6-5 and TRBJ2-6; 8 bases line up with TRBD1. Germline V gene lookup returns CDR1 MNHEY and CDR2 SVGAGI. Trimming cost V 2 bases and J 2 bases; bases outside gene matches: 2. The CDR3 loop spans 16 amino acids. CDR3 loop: CASSYQTGAGANVLTF. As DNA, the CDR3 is TGTGCCAGCAGTTACCAGACAGGGGCTGGGGCCAACGTCCTGACTTTC.